These 21 T cell receptor beta chains came from one sample sequenced in a study of technical replicates of blood from several donors. Only in-frame clones appear in the TCRdb table, and some are missing; sequencing was by immunoSEQ multiplex PCR. The table includes some 80,000 clones, 96% detected once. The specimen was T cells isolated from PBMCs. The receptors here all came from a human donor in good health.

The chain carries TRBV4-3 and TRBJ2-1; TRBD2 matches 7 bases. The CDR3 covers 17 residues. Germline values: CDR1 LGHNA, CDR2 YSLEER. Germline trimming cut 0 bases from V and 6 bases from J; bases unmatched to any gene: 11. The CDR3 spells CASSQDVYGLVSNEQFF. CDR3 nucleotide sequence: TGCGCCAGCAGCCAAGACGTCTACGGACTAGTCTCCAATGAGCAGTTCTTC.

The rearrangement links TRBV2 to TRBJ2-1; 9 bases agree with TRBD2. Unmatched junction bases numbered 11, after V lost 4 bases and J lost 4 bases. Germline loops: CDR1 SNHLY, CDR2 FYNNEI. The CDR3 contains 17 residues. The CDR3 sequence: CASSARLADNPYNEQFF. The CDR3 DNA sequence: TGTGCCAGCAGTGCCCGACTAGCGGATAATCCTTACAATGAGCAGTTCTTC.

The rearrangement links TRBV29-1 to TRBJ2-5; tentative D call: TRBD2 (5 bases). CDR1 is SQVTM, CDR2 ANQGSEA, per germline. V gave up 4 bases and J gave up 1 base, with 13 bases separating them. The CDR3 contains 14 residues. The CDR3 DNA follows: TGCAGCGTTGGTGCGGGCTGGGCCCAAGAGACCCAGTACTTC. This gives the protein CSVGAGWAQETQYF. The full variable domain, completed using reference TRBV29-1 and TRBJ2-5, is SAVISQKPSRDICQRGTSLTIQCQVDSQVTMMFWYRQQPGQSLTLIATANQGSEATYESGFVIDKFPISRPNLTFSTLTVSNMSPEDSSIYLCSVGAGWAQETQYFGPGTRLLVL.

V gene TRBV9 combines with J gene TRBJ2-5, with unresolved D. The CDR3 length is 11 residues. V was clipped by 5 bases and J by 2 bases, with 4 bases between them. From germline, CDR1 is SGDLS and CDR2 YYNGEE. Here the CDR3 DNA reads TGTGCCAGCAGACTACAAGAGACCCAGTACTTC. Translated: CASRLQETQYF.

J is TRBJ2-2 and V is TRBV10-3; the D is unclear. Trimming removed 6 bases at V and 5 bases at J, with 4 bases between. Looked up from germline, CDR1 is ENHRY and CDR2 is SYGVKD. The CDR3 is made up of 11 amino acids. The DNA of the CDR3 is TGTGCCATCAGCGTAACCGGGGAGCTGTTTTTT. Its translation: CAISVTGELFF.

This clone was observed a single time. The rearrangement joins TRBV19 to TRBJ1-2; D remains unclear. Germline CDR1 LNHDA, CDR2 SQIVND (reference sequence). The CDR3 contains 13 residues. The V end lost 9 bases, the J end lost 0 bases, and 11 bases lay between the germline ends. This chain's CDR3 is CASFKGANYGYTF. DNA of the CDR3: TGTGCCAGCTTCAAAGGAGCTAACTATGGCTACACCTTC.

The chain combines TRBV11-3 with TRBJ2-1; D gene ambiguous. From germline, CDR1 is SGHNT and CDR2 YENEEA. The CDR3 runs to 14 residues. Trimming removed 3 bases from V and 8 bases from J, with 14 bases in between. CDR3 sequence: CASSLRPNVDEQFF. Here the CDR3 DNA reads TGTGCCAGCAGCTTGCGGCCTAACGTCGATGAGCAGTTCTTC.

V is TRBV19 and J is TRBJ1-5; D possibly corresponds to TRBD1 (6 bases). Looked up from germline, CDR1 is LNHDA and CDR2 is SQIVND (reference sequence). The V and J ends lost 6 bases and 2 bases respectively, with 17 bases between them. The CDR3 is 16 residues long. The CDR3 nucleotides are TGTGCCAGTAGATTGACCCGGGGGGCGGGCAATCAGCCCCAGCATTTT. It is translated as CASRLTRGAGNQPQHF.

J is TRBJ1-2 and V is TRBV7-9, with 8 bases identical to TRBD1. Germline assignment: CDR1 SEHNR and CDR2 FQNEAQ (reference sequence). Germline trimming cut 2 bases from V and 3 bases from J; bases unmatched to any gene: 5. The CDR3 is 15 amino acids. The DNA for the CDR3 is TGTGCCAGCAGCTTATGGACAGGGTCGGACTATGGCTACACCTTC. Amino acid sequence: CASSLWTGSDYGYTF.

The V and J genes are TRBV5-6 and TRBJ1-1; D unclear. In germline, CDR1 is SGHDT, CDR2 YYEEEE. This CDR3 is built from 13 residues. V was cut by 3 bases and J by 5 bases, with 11 bases left in between. The CDR3 here is CASSWPPRTEAFF. CDR3 DNA sequence: TGTGCCAGCAGCTGGCCCCCAAGAACTGAAGCTTTCTTT.

The chain carries TRBV7-9 and TRBJ2-1; D remains unclear. CDR3 length: 12 amino acids. Germline-derived CDR1 and CDR2 are SEHNR and FQNEAQ (reference sequence). V lost 1 base, J lost 8 bases, and 6 bases lay in between. Written as DNA, the CDR3 is TGTGCCAGCAGCTTAGATCCGGATGAGCAGTTCTTC. Protein sequence: CASSLDPDEQFF. Full variable domain (remainder filled in from reference TRBV7-9 and TRBJ2-1): DTGVSQNPRHKITKRGQNVTFRCDPISEHNRLYWYRQTLGQGPEFLTYFQNEAQLEKSRLLSDRFSAERPKGSFSTLEIQRTEQGDSAMYLCASSLDPDEQFFGPGTRLTVL.

The V call is TRBV7-2, the J call TRBJ2-5; TRBD2 matches 8 bases. The germline gives CDR1 SGHTA, CDR2 FQGNSA. The ends lost 5 bases at V and 1 base at J; junction bases unmatched: 6. The CDR3 is 15 amino acids. The CDR3 reads CASSGWTSSQETQYF. The CDR3 DNA follows: TGTGCCAGCAGCGGGTGGACTAGCAGCCAAGAGACCCAGTACTTC.

The chain employs TRBV6-1 and TRBJ2-7, with 7 bases identical to TRBD2. The CDR3 loop spans 14 amino acids. The V and J ends lost 6 bases and 0 bases, in that order; junction bases with no gene match: 5. Germline values: CDR1 MNHNS, CDR2 SASEGT. CDR3: CASSGLGSSYEQYF. For the CDR3, the DNA is TGTGCCAGCAGCGGACTAGGAAGCTCCTACGAGCAGTACTTC.

The gene calls are TRBV14 and TRBJ2-7; 12 bases align to TRBD1. The length of the CDR3 is 15 residues. V lost 6 bases to trimming and J lost 7 bases; unmatched junction nucleotides: 10. CDR1 and CDR2 (germline): SGHDN, FVKESK. CDR3 sequence (DNA): TGTGCCAGCAGTCCCACCGGGACAGGGGGCGGTGAGCAGTACTTC. This sequence encodes CASSPTGTGGGEQYF.

This clone appeared once. The genes are TRBV7-8 and TRBJ2-3, with D unresolved. The V gene's germline CDR1 is SGHVS and CDR2 FQNEAQ. The V and J ends lost 5 bases and 0 bases respectively, with 15 bases between them. The CDR3 is 16 residues long. In DNA form, the CDR3 reads TGTGCCAGCAGCCTCCACACATCTTCTAGCACAGATACGCAGTATTTT. Residues: CASSLHTSSSTDTQYF.

This clone came up a few times. This chain joins TRBV19 and TRBJ1-1; no reliable D call. This CDR3 contains 15 residues. Trimming removed 1 base at V and 5 bases at J, with 14 bases between. Germline V gives CDR1 LNHDA, CDR2 SQIVND (reference sequence). The CDR3 here is CASSIAAEGLTEAFF. The CDR3 DNA reads as TGTGCCAGTAGTATAGCAGCGGAGGGATTGACTGAAGCTTTCTTT.

This rearrangement joins TRBV10-2 to TRBJ1-1; no reliable D call. V was pared by 3 bases and J by 5 bases, with 4 bases between. The CDR3 is 11 residues long. CDR1 and CDR2 from the germline V gene are WSHSY and SAAADI. CDR3 DNA sequence: TGCGCCAGCAGTGATATAACTGAAGCTTTCTTT. Protein: CASSDITEAFF.

The chain recombines TRBV2 with TRBJ2-3; D not resolved. Trimming shortened V by 1 base and J by 1 base, and 9 bases separated the two germline ends. The germline V gene encodes CDR1 SNHLY and CDR2 FYNNEI. The length of the CDR3 is 15 residues. CDR3 in DNA: TGTGCCAGCAGTGAAGTAATCGGTGGCACAGATACGCAGTATTTT. The encoded protein is CASSEVIGGTDTQYF.

The chain recombines TRBV7-8 with TRBJ1-4; 9 bases fit TRBD1. Germline trimming cut 8 bases from V and 7 bases from J; bases unmatched to any gene: 8. The germline V gene encodes CDR1 SGHVS and CDR2 FQNEAQ. There are 14 residues in the CDR3. The CDR3: CASLRQGGGEKLFF. In DNA, the CDR3 is TGTGCCAGCCTTAGACAGGGGGGAGGTGAAAAACTGTTTTTT.

J is TRBJ2-7 and V is TRBV10-1, with D tentatively TRBD2 (6 bases). From germline, CDR1 is WNHNN and CDR2 SYGVQD (reference sequence). V lost 2 bases and J lost 3, with 17 bases in between. This CDR3 has 16 residues. The chain's CDR3 is CASSEIPGTLNYEQYF. The CDR3 DNA reads as TGCGCCAGCAGTGAGATTCCTGGGACTCTTAACTACGAGCAGTACTTC.

The chain couples TRBV7-2 to TRBJ2-1; 7 positions agree with TRBD1. The CDR3 runs to 15 residues. Germline CDR1 reads SGHTA; CDR2 reads FQGNSA. After removal of 0 bases from V and 5 bases from J, the junction contained 4 bases not matched to a gene. The CDR3 sequence is CASSLAMTGNNEQFF. CDR3 bases: TGTGCCAGCAGCTTAGCCATGACAGGGAACAATGAGCAGTTCTTC.